The 12 T cell receptor beta chains presented below share a single source sample, sequenced in a study of blood T cell repertoires in COVID-19. TCRdb keeps only in-frame clones here, not all; method: immunoSEQ multiplex PCR. The sample records some 42,000 clones, around 90% being singletons. The material sequenced was peripheral blood. Receptors were obtained from a human donor in a cohort sampled during active COVID-19.

CDR3 residues: CASSYFPQGTYGYTF. CDR3 coding DNA: TGTGCCAGCAGTTATTTCCCCCAGGGGACCTATGGCTACACCTTC. The chain couples TRBV6-9 to TRBJ1-2; D is perhaps TRBD1 (6 bases). The ends were cut back, 1 base at V and 4 bases at J, with 13 bases in the middle. From germline, CDR1 is MNHGY and CDR2 SVAAGI. This CDR3 region has 15 residues.

This chain connects TRBV5-1 to TRBJ2-7, with 12 positions matching TRBD1. In germline, CDR1 is SGHRS, CDR2 YFSETQ. This CDR3 is built from 14 residues. V gave up 3 bases and J gave up 9 bases; unmatched junction bases: 7. CDR3 region: CASSSGQGALTQYF. In DNA, the CDR3 is TGCGCCAGCAGCTCGGGACAGGGGGCTCTCACGCAGTACTTC.

The rearrangement joins TRBV7-2 to TRBJ2-6; no reliable D call. The CDR3 sequence is 15 residues long. Trimming shortened V by 3 bases and J by 3 bases, and 9 bases separated the two germline ends. CDR1 is SGHTA and CDR2 is FQGNSA in the germline V gene. CDR3 loop: CASSFNNGGANVLTF. DNA of the CDR3: TGTGCCAGCAGCTTCAACAATGGTGGGGCCAACGTCCTGACTTTC.

The V call is TRBV27, the J call TRBJ1-1; D uncertain. V was trimmed by 5 bases and J by 5 bases, leaving 12 bases between them. Germline lookup yields CDR1 MNHEY and CDR2 SMNVEV (reference sequence). CDR3 size: 13 residues. The CDR3 protein is CASSPRGRTEAFF. CDR3 in DNA: TGTGCCAGCAGTCCGCGCGGGAGGACTGAAGCTTTCTTT.

J is TRBJ1-1 and V is TRBV2; D remains ambiguous. The ends were cut back, 7 bases at V and 1 base at J, with 7 bases in the middle. The germline V gene has CDR1 SNHLY and CDR2 FYNNEI. This CDR3 has 12 amino acids. CDR3: CASIRGNTEAFF. CDR3 sequence (DNA): TGTGCCAGCATTCGGGGGAACACTGAAGCTTTCTTT.

This chain connects TRBV19 to TRBJ2-7, with TRBD1 as a possible D gene (6 bases). Germline loops: CDR1 LNHDA, CDR2 SQIVND (reference sequence). V lost 1 base to trimming and J lost 5 bases, with 15 bases between them. The CDR3 length is 15 residues. The CDR3 nucleotides are TGTGCCAGTAGTATAGTGGGGACACCTTCCGACGAGCAGTACTTC. Amino acid sequence: CASSIVGTPSDEQYF.

This sequence joins TRBV27 and TRBJ2-7; TRBD1 matches 8 bases. The CDR3 runs to 12 residues. V gave up 6 bases and J gave up 4 bases; unmatched junction bases: 2. Germline V gene sequence: CDR1 MNHEY, CDR2 SMNVEV (reference sequence). The CDR3 loop reads CASRTGVYEQYF. The CDR3 DNA reads TGTGCCAGCAGGACAGGGGTTTACGAGCAGTACTTC.

This chain links TRBV3-1 (or the pseudogene TRBV3-2) with TRBJ1-6, with 7 bases aligning to TRBD1. CDR3 length: 17 residues. The germline CDR1 and CDR2 sequences are LGHDT and YNNKEL (reference sequence). The V gene end was trimmed by 0 bases and the J gene end by 10 bases; junction bases not matched to a gene: 12. In DNA form, the CDR3 reads TGTGCCAGCAGCCAAGATTACAGACAGGGCGGAGGATCACCCCTCCACTTT. It encodes CASSQDYRQGGGSPLHF.

The table lists this clone with a count of one. The V and J genes are TRBV24-1 and TRBJ1-2, with D perhaps matching TRBD1 (6 bases). V lost 9 bases, J lost 6 bases, and 13 bases lay in between. Germline CDR1 is KGHDR and CDR2 is SFDVKD. The CDR3 covers 12 residues. CDR3 amino acids: CATPTGMNGYTF. The DNA of the CDR3 is TGTGCCACCCCTACAGGGATGAATGGCTACACCTTC.

The rearrangement joins TRBV30 to TRBJ1-5; 8 bases align to TRBD1. The CDR3 covers 15 residues. J gave up 7 bases and V 1 base, and 9 bases lay outside the gene matches. Germline CDR1 GTSNPN, CDR2 SVGIG (reference sequence). The chain's CDR3 is CAWSASDRDGQPQHF. For the CDR3, the DNA is TGTGCCTGGAGTGCCTCGGACAGGGACGGGCAGCCCCAGCATTTT.

The chain recombines TRBV6-2 or TRBV6-3 with TRBJ2-1; 11 bases map to TRBD2. The germline V gene has CDR1 MNHEY and CDR2 SVGEGT. CDR3 size: 17 residues. Trimming at V came to 0 bases and at J to 8 bases, leaving 9 bases not matched to a gene. CDR3 amino acids: CASSYSASGGTWDEQFF. The CDR3 region has the DNA TGTGCCAGCAGTTACTCTGCTAGCGGGGGGACTTGGGATGAGCAGTTCTTC.

The J gene is TRBJ2-7, the V gene TRBV4-3; a possible D gene is TRBD2 (5 bases). The germline gives CDR1 LGHNA, CDR2 YSLEER. Deletions cut 2 bases from V and 1 base from J, with 6 bases between. The CDR3 has 13 amino acids. The CDR3 coding sequence is TGCGCCAGCAGCCAACGGGGATCCTACGAGCAGTACTTC. This translates into CASSQRGSYEQYF.